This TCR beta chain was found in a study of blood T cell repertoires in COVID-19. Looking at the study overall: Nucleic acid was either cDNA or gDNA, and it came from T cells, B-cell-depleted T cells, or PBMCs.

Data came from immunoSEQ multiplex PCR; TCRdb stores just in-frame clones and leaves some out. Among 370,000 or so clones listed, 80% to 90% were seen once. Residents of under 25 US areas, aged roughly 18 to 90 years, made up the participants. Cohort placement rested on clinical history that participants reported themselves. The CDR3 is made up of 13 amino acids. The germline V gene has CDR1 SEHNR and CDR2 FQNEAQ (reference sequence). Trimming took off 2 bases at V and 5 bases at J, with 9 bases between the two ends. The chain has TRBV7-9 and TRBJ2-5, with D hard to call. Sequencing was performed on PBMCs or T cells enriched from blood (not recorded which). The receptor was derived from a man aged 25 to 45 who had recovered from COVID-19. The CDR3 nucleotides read TGTGCCAGCAGCTTACGAGGATCCGAGACCCAGTACTTC. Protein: CASSLRGSETQYF.